The source of this T cell receptor beta chain is a study of blood T cell repertoires in COVID-19. About the research overall: Samples came from the United States, Italy and Spain, spanning acute and convalescent COVID-19.

V was clipped by 0 bases and J by 5 bases, with 11 bases between them. This CDR3 has 14 residues. Germline CDR1 reads SGDLS; CDR2 reads YYNGEE. In the authors' methods: How many nucleated cells were present was estimated from reference gene primer amplification. Assay used: immunoSEQ multiplex PCR; TCRdb lists only in-frame clones, some missing. V, J and clone size derive from that table, while D and trimming were established from the DNA sequence. The top ten hold just under 2% of the sample, which has over 350,000 clones, 70% to 90% seen once. Recruits, aged about 18 to 100 years, lived in 20 to 30 US areas. Participants' own reports of clinical history determined their cohort assignment.

V is TRBV9 and J is TRBJ1-2; tentative D call: TRBD1 (5 bases). The sequencing input was PBMCs or T cells enriched from blood (not recorded which). This sequence was found in a woman aged 18-29 years with acute COVID-19. The chain's CDR3 is CASSVGKEGYGYTF. For the CDR3, the DNA is TGTGCCAGCAGCGTAGGAAAGGAGGGGTATGGCTACACCTTC. Together with reference TRBV9 and TRBJ1-2, the CDR3 gives the full variable domain: DSGVTQTPKHLITATGQRVTLRCSPRSGDLSVYWYQQSLDQGLQFLIQYYNGEERAKGNILERFSAQQFPDLHSELNLSSLELGDSALYFCASSVGKEGYGYTFGSGTRLTVV.